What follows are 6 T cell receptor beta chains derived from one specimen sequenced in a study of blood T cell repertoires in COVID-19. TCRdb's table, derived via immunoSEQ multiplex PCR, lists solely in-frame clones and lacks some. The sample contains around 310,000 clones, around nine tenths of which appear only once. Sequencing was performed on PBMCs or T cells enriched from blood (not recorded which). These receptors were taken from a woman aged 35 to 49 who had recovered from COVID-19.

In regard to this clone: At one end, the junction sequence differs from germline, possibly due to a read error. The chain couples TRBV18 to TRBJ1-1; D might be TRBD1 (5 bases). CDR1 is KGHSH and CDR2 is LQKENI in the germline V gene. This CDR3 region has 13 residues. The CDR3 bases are TGTGCCAGCTCAAGGGGAGGGAACGCTGAAGCTTTCTTT. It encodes CASSRGGNAEAFF.

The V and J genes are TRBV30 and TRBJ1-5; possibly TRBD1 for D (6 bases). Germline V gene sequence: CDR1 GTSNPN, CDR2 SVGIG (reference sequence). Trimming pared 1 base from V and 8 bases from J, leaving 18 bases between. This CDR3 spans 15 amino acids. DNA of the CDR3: TGTGCCTGGAGTGGGCACAGGGAGGGGGGGGAGCCCCAGCATTTT. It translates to CAWSGHREGGEPQHF.

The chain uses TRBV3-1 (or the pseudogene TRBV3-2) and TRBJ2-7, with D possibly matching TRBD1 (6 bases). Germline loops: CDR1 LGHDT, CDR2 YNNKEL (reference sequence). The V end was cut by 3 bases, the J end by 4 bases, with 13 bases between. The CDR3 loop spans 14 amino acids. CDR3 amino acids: CASSHVDRPYEQYF. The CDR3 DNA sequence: TGTGCCAGCAGCCATGTTGACAGGCCATACGAGCAGTACTTC.

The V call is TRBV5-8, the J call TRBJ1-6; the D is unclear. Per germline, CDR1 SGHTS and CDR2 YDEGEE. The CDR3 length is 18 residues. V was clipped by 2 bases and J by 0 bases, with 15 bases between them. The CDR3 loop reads CASSLPGNPSSYNSPLHF. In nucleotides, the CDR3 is TGTGCCAGCAGCTTACCGGGGAACCCTAGCTCCTATAATTCACCCCTCCACTTT.

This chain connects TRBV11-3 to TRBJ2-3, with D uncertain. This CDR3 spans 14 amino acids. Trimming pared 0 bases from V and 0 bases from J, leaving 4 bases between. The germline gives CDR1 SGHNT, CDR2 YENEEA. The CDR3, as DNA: TGTGCCAGCAGCTTAGATCTTAGCACAGATACGCAGTATTTT. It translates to CASSLDLSTDTQYF.

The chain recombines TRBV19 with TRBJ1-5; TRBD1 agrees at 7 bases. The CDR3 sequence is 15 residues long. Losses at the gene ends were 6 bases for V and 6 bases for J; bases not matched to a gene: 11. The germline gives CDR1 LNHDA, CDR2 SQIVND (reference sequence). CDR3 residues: CASSLDREVPQPQHF. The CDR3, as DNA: TGTGCCAGTAGCCTTGACAGGGAGGTTCCTCAGCCCCAGCATTTT.